A selection of T cell receptor beta chains follows, all from one sample in a study of a mutant IDH1 vaccine in newly diagnosed glioma. Which antigens these TCRs recognize remains unknown. The data were produced by immunoSEQ multiplex PCR, yet TCRdb's version contains in-frame clones alone and is incomplete. The table records tens of thousands of clones, 70% to 90% of them present only once. This material consisted of PBMCs, taken from a glioma patient whose treatment included an IDH1 peptide vaccine. These TCRs come from a man aged 25-45 years with glioma. Both conserved end residues are trimmed from each CDR3. D genes are given only for firm matches. The size field is filled for only some rows; it gives once, few, many or a size class.

-	-	TRBJ2-3	TRBV2	ASRRETDTQY
-	-	TRBJ2-5	TRBV30	ACDPRKSQETQY
-	TRBD1	TRBJ2-1	TRBV5-5	ASSPAGTGNRNEQF
once	TRBD2	TRBJ2-7	TRBV5-6	ASSSGGPDEQY
-	TRBD1	TRBJ1-2	TRBV4-1	ASSPTGQGPNYGYT
-	-	TRBJ2-2	TRBV29-1	IASLANTGELF
-	-	TRBJ2-2	TRBV28	ASSSTLRNTGELF
-	-	TRBJ1-3	TRBV2	ASSEERRRGTIY
-	TRBD1	TRBJ2-1	TRBV7-6	ASSRQGANEQF
few	-	TRBJ2-1	TRBV18	ASSSRASQYNEQF
-	-	TRBJ2-2	TRBV2	ASSEDGGDTGELF
-	-	TRBJ1-3	TRBV25-1	ASSSEPFSGNTIY
few	-	TRBJ1-5	TRBV6-6	ASSYSIQPQH
-	TRBD2	TRBJ2-3	TRBV19	ASSTSGGPQDTQY
-	-	TRBJ2-7	TRBV7-2	ASSLVGAMYEQY
-	TRBD2	-	TRBV29-1	SQLAGALGNEQF
-	TRBD1	TRBJ1-3	TRBV6-1	ASSVGQGRAGNTIY
-	-	TRBJ2-3	TRBV5-8	ASSRREGTDTQY
few	-	TRBJ1-3	TRBV2	ASSEGGGYNTIY
-	-	TRBJ2-7	TRBV5-5	ASSFLGGEY
-	-	TRBJ1-2	TRBV27	ASGTSISIDGYT
-	TRBD1	TRBJ1-6	TRBV5-5	ASSLDGQGYNSPLH
-	-	TRBJ1-3	TRBV14	ASSQDSGEFSTIY
-	TRBD1	TRBJ1-1	TRBV27	ASSPSPGQGSENTEAF
-	-	TRBJ2-5	TRBV6-4	ASNIRAVEETQY
-	TRBD1	TRBJ2-1	TRBV27	ASSSRGPSSYNEQF
-	-	TRBJ2-2	TRBV21-1	ASSKARESGELF
-	-	TRBJ2-7	TRBV28	ASSLSRYPYEQY
few	-	TRBJ1-1	TRBV5-4	AVMEQPNTEAF
-	TRBD1	TRBJ1-5	TRBV28	ASRDREIGNQPQH